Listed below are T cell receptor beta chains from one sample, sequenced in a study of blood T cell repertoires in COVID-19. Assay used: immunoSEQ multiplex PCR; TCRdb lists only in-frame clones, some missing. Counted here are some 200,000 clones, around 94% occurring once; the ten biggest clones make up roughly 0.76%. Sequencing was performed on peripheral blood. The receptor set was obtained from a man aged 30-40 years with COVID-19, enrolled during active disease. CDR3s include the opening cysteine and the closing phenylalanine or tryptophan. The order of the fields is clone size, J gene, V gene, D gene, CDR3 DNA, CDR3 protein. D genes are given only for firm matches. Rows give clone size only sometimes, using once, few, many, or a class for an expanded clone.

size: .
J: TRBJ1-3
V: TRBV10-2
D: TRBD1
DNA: TGCGCCAGCAGTAAGGGGGACAGGGCAGCAAGCTCTGGAAACACCATATATTTT
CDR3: CASSKGDRAASSGNTIYF

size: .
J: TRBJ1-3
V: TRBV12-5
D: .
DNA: TGTGCTAGTGGTTTGCATACAGGGAGTGGAAACACCATATATTTT
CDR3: CASGLHTGSGNTIYF

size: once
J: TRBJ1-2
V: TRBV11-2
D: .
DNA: TGTGCCAGCAGCCAGGGTAGCGGCTACACCTTC
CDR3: CASSQGSGYTF

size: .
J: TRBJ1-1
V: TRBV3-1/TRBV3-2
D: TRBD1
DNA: TGTGCCAGCAGCGGTAACAGGGGGTTCGGGGAAATGAACACTGAAGCTTTCTTT
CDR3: CASSGNRGFGEMNTEAFF

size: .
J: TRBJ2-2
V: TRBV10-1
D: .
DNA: TGCGCCAGCAGTTCAGGCCTCGGGAAGCTGTTTTTT
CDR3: CASSSGLGKLFF

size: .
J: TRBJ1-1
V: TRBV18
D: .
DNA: TGTGCCAGCTCACCACGGGGAGGGACTGAAGCTTTCTTT
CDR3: CASSPRGGTEAFF

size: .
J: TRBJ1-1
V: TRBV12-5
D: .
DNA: TGTGCTAGTGGCTTTCACAGGGACATGAACACTGAAGCTTTCTTT
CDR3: CASGFHRDMNTEAFF

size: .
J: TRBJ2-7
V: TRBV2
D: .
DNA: TGTGCCAGCAGGCCAGACGGGACCTACGAGCAGTACTTC
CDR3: CASRPDGTYEQYF

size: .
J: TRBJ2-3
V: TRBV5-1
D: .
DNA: TGCGCCAGCAGCTTGGTGTCCAGAAAGAGCACAGATACGCAGTATTTT
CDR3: CASSLVSRKSTDTQYF

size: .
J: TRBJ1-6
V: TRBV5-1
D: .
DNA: TGCGCCAGCAGCTTGGGTCTCGCCAGGGGTCCAGATTCACCCCTCCACTTT
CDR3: CASSLGLARGPDSPLHF

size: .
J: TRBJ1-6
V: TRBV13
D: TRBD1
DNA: TGTGCCAGCAGCCCCGGGACAGGGAATTCACCCCTCCACTTT
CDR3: CASSPGTGNSPLHF

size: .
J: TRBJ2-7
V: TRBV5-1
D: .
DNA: TGCGCCAGCAGCTTGGCCCGACGGAGGGGAGACGAGCAGTACTTC
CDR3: CASSLARRRGDEQYF

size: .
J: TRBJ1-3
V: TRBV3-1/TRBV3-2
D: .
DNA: TGTGCCAGCAGCCAAAGGACACTCCACTCCCGACGGAACACCATATATTTT
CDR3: CASSQRTLHSRRNTIYF

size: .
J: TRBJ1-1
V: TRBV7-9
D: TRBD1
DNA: TGTGCCAGCACAGGACAGGGTGGGGCCACTGAAGCTTTCTTT
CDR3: CASTGQGGATEAFF

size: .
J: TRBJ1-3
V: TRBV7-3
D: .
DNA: TGTGCCAGCAGCTTGGGGGGTGGTGGCGGAAACACCATATATTTT
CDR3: CASSLGGGGGNTIYF

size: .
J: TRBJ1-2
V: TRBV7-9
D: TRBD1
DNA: TGTGCCAGCAGGGACGGGACAGGGCCAATCTATGGCTACACCTTC
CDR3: CASRDGTGPIYGYTF

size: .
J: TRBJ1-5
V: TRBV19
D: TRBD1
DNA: TGTGCCAGTAGTAACCACAGGGGGAACCAGCCCCAGCATTTT
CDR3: CASSNHRGNQPQHF

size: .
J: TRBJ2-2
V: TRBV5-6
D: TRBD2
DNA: TGTGCCAGCAGCTTGACTAGCGGGGGGGCCGGGGAGCTGTTTTTT
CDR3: CASSLTSGGAGELFF

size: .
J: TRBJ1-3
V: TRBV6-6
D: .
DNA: TGTGCCAGCAGTGCAGTCCTCTCTGGAAACACCATATATTTT
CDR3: CASSAVLSGNTIYF

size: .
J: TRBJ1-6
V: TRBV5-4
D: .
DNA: TGTGCCAGCAGCTCCCCCGCAGGGGATTCACCCCTCCACTTT
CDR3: CASSSPAGDSPLHF

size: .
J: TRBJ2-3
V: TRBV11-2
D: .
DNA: TGTGCCAGCAGCTCAAGGACCTCGGGGGATACGCAGTATTTT
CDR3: CASSSRTSGDTQYF

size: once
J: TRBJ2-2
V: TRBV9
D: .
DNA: TGTGCCAGCAGCGTGGAGGGGTGGACCGGGGAGCTGTTTTTT
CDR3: CASSVEGWTGELFF

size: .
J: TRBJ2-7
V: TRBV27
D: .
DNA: TGTGCCGTGTCCCCCAGGGGTGTCTCCTACGAGCAGTACTTC
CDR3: CAVSPRGVSYEQYF

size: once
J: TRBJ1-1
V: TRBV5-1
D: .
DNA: TGCGCCAGCAGCTTGCAGAGACACATGAACACTGAAGCTTTCTTT
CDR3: CASSLQRHMNTEAFF

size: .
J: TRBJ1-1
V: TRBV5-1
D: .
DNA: TGCGCCAGCAGCGAAGGCGACAGGTTGAACACTGAAGCTTTCTTT
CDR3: CASSEGDRLNTEAFF

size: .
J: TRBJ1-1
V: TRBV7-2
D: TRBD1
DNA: TGTGCCAGCAGCTTGAACAGGGGGCTTGGTGAAGCTTTCTTT
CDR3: CASSLNRGLGEAFF

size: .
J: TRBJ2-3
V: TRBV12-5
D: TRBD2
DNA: TGTGCTAGTGGTCCCCTAGCGGGGGTGGATTATACGCAGTATTTT
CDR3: CASGPLAGVDYTQYF

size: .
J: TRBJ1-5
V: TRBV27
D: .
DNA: TGTGCCAGCAGCGATCAGGGTTTGCCGCCCCAGCATTTT
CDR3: CASSDQGLPPQHF

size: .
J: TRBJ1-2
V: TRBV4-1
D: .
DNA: TGCGCCAGCAGCCAAGATCGCACAAGAATTAACTATGGCTACACCTTC
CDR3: CASSQDRTRINYGYTF

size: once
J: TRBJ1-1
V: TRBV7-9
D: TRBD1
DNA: TGTGCCAGCAGCTCGCATGGACAGGGAGTGGGCACTGAAGCTTTCTTT
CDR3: CASSSHGQGVGTEAFF

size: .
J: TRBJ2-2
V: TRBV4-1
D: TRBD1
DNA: TGCGCCAGCAGCCATCCTTCATCCAGACAGGGGACCGGGGAGCTGTTTTTT
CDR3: CASSHPSSRQGTGELFF

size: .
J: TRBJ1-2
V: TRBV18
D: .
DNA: TGTGCCAGCTCACCTAACAGCCTCTCAGGCTACACCTTC
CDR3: CASSPNSLSGYTF

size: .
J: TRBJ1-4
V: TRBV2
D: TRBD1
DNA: TGTGCCAGCAGTTCCGGACAGGGGGGAGGGAATGAAAAACTGTTTTTT
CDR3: CASSSGQGGGNEKLFF

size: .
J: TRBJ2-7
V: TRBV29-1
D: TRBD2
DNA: TGCAGCGTTGAAAGAGGTCGGGGGGTCCCCGAGCAGTACTTC
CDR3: CSVERGRGVPEQYF

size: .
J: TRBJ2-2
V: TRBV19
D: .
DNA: TGTGCCAGTAGTATAGGGCCACAATACTGGGGGTCGGGGGCGAACACCGGGGAGCTGTTTTTT
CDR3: CASSIGPQYWGSGANTGELFF

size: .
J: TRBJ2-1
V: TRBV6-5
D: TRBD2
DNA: TGTGCCAGCGCCGAGGAGAGCGGGGTCCAATGGGGGGAGTTCTTC
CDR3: CASAEESGVQWGEFF

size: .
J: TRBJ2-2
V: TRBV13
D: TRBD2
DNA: TGTGCCAGCAGCTTAGTAGGCCTAGCGGGGGCCGCTGCCGGGGAGCTGTTTTTT
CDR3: CASSLVGLAGAAAGELFF

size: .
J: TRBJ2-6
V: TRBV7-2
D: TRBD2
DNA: TGTGCCAGCAGTTATCCGGGACTAGCTGGTTCCGGGGCCAACGTCCTGACTTTC
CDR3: CASSYPGLAGSGANVLTF